This T cell receptor beta chain was profiled in a study of shared clonotypes between healthy human individuals. Sequencing was performed with immunoSEQ multiplex PCR; in TCRdb, only in-frame clones are kept and a portion is missing. The sample yields under 850,000 clones, about 92% seen once. The CDR3 sequence is 15 residues long. After removal of 2 bases from V and 3 bases from J, the junction contained 5 bases not matched to a gene. Germline assignment: CDR1 SGDLS and CDR2 YYNGEE. Overall study findings and caveats: In the sorted subsets, rarefaction showed sequencing was incomplete despite large depth. The genetic and exposure-history diversity represented was limited by few donors. Naive CD4 clonotypes overlapped across a handful of donors at approximately 5.3%.

Notes on this clone: Antigen unknown.

Naive CD8 cells were CD45RO-negative, positively selected for CCR7, excluding terminally differentiated effector memory CD45RA+ cells. V gene TRBV9 combines with J gene TRBJ2-1, with 7 bases matching TRBD2. The TCR sequence derives from a man aged 25 to 40 in good health. Sequenced material: naive CD8+ T cells sorted from blood. The CDR3 region is CASSVGTTDYNEQFF. CDR3 nucleotide sequence: TGTGCCAGCAGCGTCGGGACTACCGACTACAATGAGCAGTTCTTC.